These 10 T cell receptor beta chains were sequenced from one sample in a study of cytomegalovirus exposure and HLA in healthy donors (dated by TCRdb to 2017 to 2019). The protocol used for the library was the immunoSEQ multiplex PCR assay. For the multiplex PCR, a mixture combining 60 forward primers for TCR Vbeta segments and 13 reverse primers for TCR Jbeta segments was used. TCRdb stores this immuneACCESS table with in-frame sequences only. Part of the clones is absent; in the studies checked, under half of the shortfall reflects unresolved V genes, and no reason is known for the rest. Across this sample there are more than 90,000 clones, with 81% seen only once. Roughly 4% of the sample is in the top ten clones. The sample taken for sequencing was PBMCs. Receptors originate from a woman between 65 and 79 years old in good health and CMV-seropositive.

V gene TRBV19 combines with J gene TRBJ1-3; D possibly corresponds to TRBD1 (5 bases). The V end lost 8 bases, the J end lost 6 bases, and 17 bases lay between the germline ends. The V gene's germline CDR1 is LNHDA and CDR2 SQIVND (reference sequence). The CDR3 extends over 14 amino acids. The CDR3 is CASGNWQGLNTIYF. The CDR3 region has the DNA TGTGCCAGTGGTAATTGGCAGGGTCTAAACACCATATATTTT.

This rearrangement joins TRBV18 to TRBJ2-5; TRBD2 might be the D (5 bases). The closer fit of TRBJ2-7 to the DNA end suggests the J call may be wrong. In germline, CDR1 is KGHSH, CDR2 LQKENI. The CDR3 is 14 amino acids. Here the CDR3 DNA reads TGTGCCAGCTCACCACCAGGCGGGTCCTACGAGCAGTACTTC. Translation: CASSPPGGSYEQYF.

The chain carries TRBV7-3 and TRBJ2-2; 7 bases align to TRBD2. The germline gives CDR1 SGHTA, CDR2 FQGTGA. This CDR3 has 16 amino acids. After removal of 4 bases from V and 4 bases from J, the junction contained 9 bases not matched to a gene. CDR3 loop: CASSSPSGESTGELFF. The CDR3 coding sequence is TGTGCCAGCAGCTCCCCTAGCGGAGAATCCACCGGGGAGCTGTTTTTT.

V is TRBV5-1 and J is TRBJ1-1, with D tentatively TRBD1 (6 bases). Germline CDR1 reads SGHRS; CDR2 reads YFSETQ. Trimming took 3 bases from V and 8 from J, leaving 17 bases between them. The CDR3 loop spans 14 amino acids. The CDR3 DNA follows: TGCGCCAGCAGCTCGAATCCGGGACAAACAGAAGCTTTCTTT. Amino acid sequence: CASSSNPGQTEAFF.

Here the CDR3 DNA reads TGTGCCAGCAGCTTAACAGGTCCAACCGGGGAGCTGTTTTTT. Its protein is CASSLTGPTGELFF. The chain is built from TRBV7-2 and TRBJ2-2, with D tentatively TRBD1 (5 bases). Trimming took 2 bases from V and 5 from J, leaving 9 bases between them. This CDR3 is built from 14 residues. Looked up from germline, CDR1 is SGHTA and CDR2 is FQGNSA.

The V gene is TRBV7-2, the J gene TRBJ2-6; no firm D call. In germline, CDR1 is SGHTA, CDR2 FQGNSA. The V end was cut by 8 bases, the J end by 0 bases, with 8 bases between. CDR3 size: 14 residues. This CDR3 is CASASYSGANVLTF. The DNA for the CDR3 is TGTGCCAGCGCGTCCTACTCTGGGGCCAACGTCCTGACTTTC.

The gene calls are TRBV7-6 and TRBJ2-1; D is undetermined. With 0 bases removed from V and 3 bases from J, the gap between germline ends came to 6 bases. This CDR3 region has 14 residues. The germline V gene has CDR1 SGHVS and CDR2 FNYEAQ. CDR3 bases: TGTGCCAGCAGCTTAGCGTCCCTCTACAATGAGCAGTTCTTC. Protein sequence: CASSLASLYNEQFF.

The J gene is TRBJ2-7, the V gene TRBV11-1; D possibly corresponds to TRBD1 (5 bases). Trimming removed 1 base from V and 1 base from J, with 14 bases in between. This CDR3 region has 16 residues. Looked up from germline, CDR1 is SGHAT and CDR2 is FQDESV (reference sequence). The DNA of the CDR3 is TGTGCCAGCAGCTTAGGGGGCAGCGCCGTTTCCTACGAGCAGTACTTC. It specifies CASSLGGSAVSYEQYF.

This chain uses TRBV15 with TRBJ2-3, with D tentatively TRBD1 (5 bases). V was pared by 5 bases and J by 3 bases, with 21 bases between. The CDR3 is 17 residues long. Germline CDR1 reads LNHNV; CDR2 reads YYDKDF (reference sequence). The CDR3 protein is CATSGASVRLKTDTQYF. DNA for the CDR3: TGTGCCACCAGCGGGGCCTCCGTCCGCCTTAAAACAGATACGCAGTATTTT.

This chain joins TRBV4-2 and TRBJ1-1; D unclear. CDR3 length equals 13 residues. CDR1 LGHNA and CDR2 YNFKEQ come from the germline V gene. Trimming left V 0 bases short and J 5 bases short, with 7 bases between. The CDR3 DNA sequence: TGTGCCAGCAGCCAAGATCGGGAAACTGAAGCTTTCTTT. Translation gives CASSQDRETEAFF.